Presented here are 6 T cell receptor beta chains from one specimen sequenced in a study of shared clonotypes between healthy human individuals (dated by TCRdb to about 2020). CD8 naive samples were obtained by positive selection for CCR7 among CD45RO-negative cells, yielding a CD45RA+CCR7+ population from which TemRA cells were excluded. Library method: the immunoSEQ multiplex PCR assay. In its TCRdb copy, this immuneACCESS table keeps in-frame sequences only and misses some clones. Where compared with another copy, unresolved V genes explain less than half of these, and the others have no known cause. The sample table records millions of clones; around 96% of these occur just once. Around 1.1% of the sample lies in the top ten. Sequences were obtained from naive CD8+ T cells sorted from blood. In the paper's terms, the cell subset or site label means: CD45RA+CCR7+. The receptors come from a man in his late teens or twenties in good health.

The chain uses TRBV5-6 and TRBJ2-5; D remains unclear. V was pared by 0 bases and J by 2 bases, with 8 bases between. This CDR3 region has 14 residues. Germline V CDR1 and CDR2: SGHDT, YYEEEE. In nucleotides, the CDR3 is TGTGCCAGCAGCTTGGGGCAGCAACAAGAGACCCAGTACTTC. Its protein is CASSLGQQQETQYF.

The V call is TRBV11-2, the J call TRBJ2-7; TRBD1 aligns across 7 bases. The junction had 10 bases not matched to a gene; V was cut back by 4 bases and J by 4 bases. The CDR3 runs to 15 residues. Germline CDR1 SGHAT, CDR2 FQNNGV. CDR3 coding DNA: TGTGCCAGCAGCTCCGCATCGACAGGGTCGTACGAGCAGTACTTC. Translating gives CASSSASTGSYEQYF.

The rearrangement uses TRBV7-2 and TRBJ2-7; 8 bases match TRBD1. This CDR3 is built from 15 residues. V gave up 1 base and J gave up 3 bases; unmatched junction bases: 5. Germline V CDR1 and CDR2: SGHTA, FQGNSA. The CDR3 region has the DNA TGTGCCAGCAGCTTAGAGGGGACAGGAGTCTACGAGCAGTACTTC. It encodes CASSLEGTGVYEQYF.

The genes are TRBV4-3 and TRBJ2-3; 9 bases match TRBD2. This CDR3 has 18 amino acids. Losses at the gene ends were 4 bases for V and 6 bases for J; bases not matched to a gene: 17. The germline CDR1 and CDR2 sequences are LGHNA and YSLEER. The CDR3 sequence: CASSPLLDSGSLRDTQYF. The DNA of the CDR3 is TGCGCCAGCAGCCCCCTACTTGATAGCGGGAGCTTACGGGATACGCAGTATTTT.

In its sample, this clone was seen a few times. This chain connects TRBV29-1 to TRBJ1-1; TRBD1 agrees at 10 bases. After removal of 6 bases from V and 0 bases from J, the junction contained 13 bases not matched to a gene. Germline V lookup: CDR1 SQVTM, CDR2 ANQGSEA. The CDR3 is 17 residues long. In DNA, the CDR3 is TGCAGCGTCGTAAAGGACAGGGGGTTTTTCATGAACACTGAAGCTTTCTTT. Its protein product is CSVVKDRGFFMNTEAFF.

The chain combines TRBV27 with TRBJ2-2; 9 bases line up with TRBD2. Germline CDR1 reads MNHEY; CDR2 reads SMNVEV (reference sequence). The CDR3 covers 14 residues. The J segment lost 7 bases and the V segment lost 3 bases, leaving 3 bases of the junction unmatched. The CDR3 coding sequence is TGTGCCAGCAGTTTGCGGGGGGGCGACGGGGAGCTGTTTTTT. Translation gives CASSLRGGDGELFF.